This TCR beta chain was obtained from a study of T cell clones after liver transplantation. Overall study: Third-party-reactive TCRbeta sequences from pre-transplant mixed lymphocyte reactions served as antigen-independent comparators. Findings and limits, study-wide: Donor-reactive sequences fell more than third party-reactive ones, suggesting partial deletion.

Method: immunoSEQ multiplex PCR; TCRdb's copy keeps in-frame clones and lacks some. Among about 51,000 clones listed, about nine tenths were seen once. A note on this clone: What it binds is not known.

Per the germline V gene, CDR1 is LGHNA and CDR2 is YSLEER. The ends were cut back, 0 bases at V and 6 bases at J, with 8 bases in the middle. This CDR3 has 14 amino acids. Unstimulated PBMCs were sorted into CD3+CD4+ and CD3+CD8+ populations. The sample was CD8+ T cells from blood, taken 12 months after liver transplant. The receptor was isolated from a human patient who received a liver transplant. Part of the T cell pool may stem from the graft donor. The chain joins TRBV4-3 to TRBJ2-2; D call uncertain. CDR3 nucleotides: TGCGCCAGCAGCCAAGATCGGTCGGCCGGGGAGCTGTTTTTT. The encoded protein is CASSQDRSAGELFF.